This T cell receptor (beta chain) was obtained from a study of blood T cell repertoires in COVID-19. This CDR3 has 17 residues. Germline lookup yields CDR1 SGHVS and CDR2 FQNEAQ. V dropped 1 base and J dropped 0 bases, with 13 bases sitting between them. TCRdb's copy holds only in-frame clones and misses some; the assay was immunoSEQ multiplex PCR. The repertoire holds 80,000 to 100,000 clones, with about four fifths as singletons. The specimen was peripheral blood. V and J are TRBV7-8 and TRBJ1-3, with D perhaps matching TRBD1 (5 bases). The clonotype originates from a human donor in a cohort sampled during active COVID-19. The CDR3 DNA sequence: TGTGCCAGCAGCTTAGGGGGCAGGGACTTCTCTGGAAACACCATATATTTT. It encodes CASSLGGRDFSGNTIYF.